The clone carrying this T cell receptor beta chain was observed at least ten times. Its antigen remains unknown. The entry originates in a study of neurological immune-mediated disorders. The study's findings and limits: The study found the most TCR clonal expansion in HTLV-1-associated myelopathy and the least in multiple sclerosis, below healthy controls.

CDR1 is ENHRY and CDR2 is SYGVKD in the germline V gene. The CDR3 is 13 amino acids. Germline trimming cut 6 bases from V and 2 bases from J; bases unmatched to any gene: 3. TCRdb reanalysed the 5' RACE reads using MiXCR and keeps one entry per CDR3 protein. The table records about 120,000 distinct CDR3 sequences, roughly 3.2% of them present only once. The V gene is TRBV10-3, the J gene TRBJ2-7, with 8 bases matching TRBD1. The source is a woman in her twenties or thirties with multiple sclerosis. The specimen was PBMCs. The CDR3 DNA is TGTGCCATCAGCGGACAGGGCACCTACGAGCAGTACTTC. Protein sequence: CAISGQGTYEQYF.